Below, 8 T cell receptor beta chains from the same sample are listed, as sequenced in a study of blood T cell repertoires in COVID-19 (dated by TCRdb to the early 2020s). Receptor amplification or capture employed the immunoSEQ multiplex PCR assay. TCRdb retrieved this table from immuneACCESS and kept in-frame rearrangements only. Not all clones are present; in checked studies, unresolved V genes account for under half, and no reason is known for the remainder. This sample lists approximately 69,000 clones; 86% were detected once. The ten biggest clones cover 9.5% to 15% of the sample. The sample comprised peripheral blood. All receptors come from a human donor in a cohort sampled during active COVID-19.

The V and J genes are TRBV9 and TRBJ1-1; D might be TRBD1 (5 bases). The V end was cut by 4 bases, the J end by 1 base, with 14 bases between. The CDR3 spans 15 residues. The germline V gene encodes CDR1 SGDLS and CDR2 YYNGEE. In DNA, the CDR3 is TGTGCCAGCAGCCGTAATTTGGGGGGGAACACTGAAGCTTTCTTT. The encoded protein is CASSRNLGGNTEAFF.

The chain combines TRBV5-4 with TRBJ2-7; 9 bases match TRBD1. V lost 2 bases to trimming and J lost 6 bases; unmatched junction nucleotides: 9. The length of the CDR3 is 15 residues. Germline CDR1 SGHNT, CDR2 YYREEE (reference sequence). CDR3 sequence reads: CASSFVGTGRGEQYF. The CDR3 region has the DNA TGTGCCAGCAGCTTTGTGGGGACAGGGAGAGGCGAGCAGTACTTC.

Regarding this clone: This CDR3 is also generated by other DNA sequences in the sample. The rearrangement links TRBV5-1 to TRBJ1-1; D is possibly TRBD1 (6 bases). Germline CDR1 SGHRS, CDR2 YFSETQ. V dropped 0 bases and J dropped 1 base, with 10 bases sitting between them. This CDR3 region has 15 residues. The CDR3 region is CASSLAGGENTEAFF. CDR3 DNA sequence: TGCGCCAGCAGCTTGGCTGGGGGCGAGAACACTGAAGCTTTCTTT.

A single count supports this clone. This rearrangement joins TRBV2 to TRBJ2-3, with TRBD2 matching 12 bases. The CDR3 spans 14 residues. V lost 7 bases and J lost 5; bases outside the gene matches: 4. Germline CDR1 is SNHLY and CDR2 is FYNNEI. CDR3 bases: TGTGCCAGCAACCCTAGCGGGGGGGGAGATACGCAGTATTTT. Its protein is CASNPSGGGDTQYF.

The chain employs TRBV5-6 and TRBJ1-1; D may be TRBD1 (5 bases). Trimming pared 3 bases from V and 1 base from J, leaving 10 bases between. Per germline, CDR1 SGHDT and CDR2 YYEEEE. This CDR3 has 14 amino acids. CDR3 region: CASSWGDSNTEAFF. The CDR3 nucleotides are TGTGCCAGCAGCTGGGGGGACTCGAACACTGAAGCTTTCTTT.

The chain carries TRBV5-1 and TRBJ1-1; D might be TRBD1 (5 bases). Germline CDR1 is SGHRS and CDR2 is YFSETQ. V was cut by 0 bases and J by 4 bases, with 13 bases left in between. This CDR3 region has 15 residues. CDR3 loop: CASSLAISGATEAFF. The DNA for the CDR3 is TGCGCCAGCAGCTTGGCAATCTCTGGGGCCACTGAAGCTTTCTTT.

A single count supports this clone. This chain joins TRBV24-1 and TRBJ2-1; 12 bases map to TRBD2. The germline V gene has CDR1 KGHDR and CDR2 SFDVKD. V was clipped by 3 bases and J by 0 bases; unmatched bases: 5. The CDR3 covers 18 residues. The CDR3 spells CATSDPKTSGGSYNEQFF. DNA for the CDR3: TGTGCCACCAGTGATCCAAAGACTAGCGGGGGCTCCTACAATGAGCAGTTCTTC.

The chain links TRBV25-1 to TRBJ1-2, with 7 bases fitting TRBD1. The germline V gene encodes CDR1 MGHDK and CDR2 SYGVNS. The CDR3 has 15 amino acids. J was trimmed by 5 bases and V by 5 bases; bases with no gene match: 11. CDR3 amino acids: CASSLWDSNPYGYTF. The CDR3, as DNA: TGTGCCAGCAGTTTGTGGGACAGCAATCCTTATGGCTACACCTTC.